The clone carrying this T cell receptor beta chain has a count of ten or more. Whole blood was used without fractionation, so all unsorted peripheral T cells were included. The data originate from a study of HIV-infected patients and healthy controls. Around 0.5 ug RNA was reverse transcribed with alpha and beta constant-region primers. Separate chain-specific third strand synthesis with multiplexing indices produced the alpha and beta libraries. One entry per CDR3 protein, called by TCRdb with MiXCR from the 5' RACE reads. Altogether under 20,000 distinct CDR3 sequences are present, around 5% being singletons, with the ten largest covering 1.5% to 2%. The germline V gene encodes CDR1 SEHNR and CDR2 FQNEAQ (reference sequence). The ends were cut back, 1 base at V and 1 base at J, with 10 bases in the middle. There are 15 residues in the CDR3.

The chain joins TRBV7-9 to TRBJ1-1; the D gene is possibly TRBD1 (5 bases). What was sequenced was blood. This TCR came from an adult in good health. This CDR3 reads CASSLGLGENTEAFF. The CDR3 DNA reads TGTGCCAGCAGCTTAGGGCTGGGGGAGAACACTGAAGCTTTCTTT.